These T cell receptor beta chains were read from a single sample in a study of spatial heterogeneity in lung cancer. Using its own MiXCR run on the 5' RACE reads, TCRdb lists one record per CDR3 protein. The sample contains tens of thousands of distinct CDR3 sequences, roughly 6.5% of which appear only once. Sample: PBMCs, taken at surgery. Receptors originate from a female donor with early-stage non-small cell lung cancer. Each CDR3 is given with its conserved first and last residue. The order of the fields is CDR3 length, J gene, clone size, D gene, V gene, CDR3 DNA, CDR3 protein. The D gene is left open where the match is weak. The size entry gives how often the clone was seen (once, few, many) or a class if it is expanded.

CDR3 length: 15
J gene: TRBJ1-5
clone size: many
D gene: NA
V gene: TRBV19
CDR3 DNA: TGTGCCAGTAGTATGTCGGGGGGCGGGTTCCAGCCCCAGCATTTT
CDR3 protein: CASSMSGGGFQPQHF

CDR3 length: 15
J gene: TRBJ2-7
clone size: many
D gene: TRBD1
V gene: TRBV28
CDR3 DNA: TGTGCCAGCAGTAAACAGGGGGGACCGATCTACGAGCAGTACTTC
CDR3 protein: CASSKQGGPIYEQYF

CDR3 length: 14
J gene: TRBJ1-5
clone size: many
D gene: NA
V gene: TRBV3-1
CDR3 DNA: TGTGCCAGTTCGGTGGGCGTGAACAATCAGCCCCAGCATTTT
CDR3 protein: CASSVGVNNQPQHF

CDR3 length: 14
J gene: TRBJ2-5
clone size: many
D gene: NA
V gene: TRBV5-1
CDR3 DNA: TGCGCCAGCAGCTTGGCCCAGGCGCAAGAGACCCAGTACTTC
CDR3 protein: CASSLAQAQETQYF

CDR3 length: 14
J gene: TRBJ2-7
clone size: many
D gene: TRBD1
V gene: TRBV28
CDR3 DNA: TGTGCCAGCAGCCTAGACAGGGTCAGCTACGAGCAGTACTTC
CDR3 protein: CASSLDRVSYEQYF

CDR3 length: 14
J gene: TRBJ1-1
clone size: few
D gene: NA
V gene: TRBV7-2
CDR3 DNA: TGTGCCAGCAGCCCCGACAGGATGAACACTGAAGCTTTCTTT
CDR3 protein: CASSPDRMNTEAFF

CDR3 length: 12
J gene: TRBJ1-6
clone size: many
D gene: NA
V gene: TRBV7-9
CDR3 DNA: TGTGCCAGCACCCAAAATCACGCACCCCTCCACTTT
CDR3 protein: CASTQNHAPLHF

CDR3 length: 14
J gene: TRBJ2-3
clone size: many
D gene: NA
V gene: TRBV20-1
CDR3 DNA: TGCAGTGCGGGACCACCTGATAGCACAGATACGCAGTATTTT
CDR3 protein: CSAGPPDSTDTQYF

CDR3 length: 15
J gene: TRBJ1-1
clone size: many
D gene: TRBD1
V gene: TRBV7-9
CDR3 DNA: TGTGCCAGCAGCCCCGGGACAGGCCTGAACACTGAAGCTTTCTTT
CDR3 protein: CASSPGTGLNTEAFF

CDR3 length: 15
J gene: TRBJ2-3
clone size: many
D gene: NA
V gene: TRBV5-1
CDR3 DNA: TGCGCCAGCAGTCACCGGGACCCGCGCGGAGATACGCAGTATTTT
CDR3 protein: CASSHRDPRGDTQYF